This entry describes one T cell receptor (beta chain). Antigen: not known. An end of the junction does not agree with germline; a read error may underlie this. The repertoire was sequenced with immunoSEQ multiplex PCR; TCRdb's copy has only in-frame clones and lacks some. Found here are approximately 70,000 clones, 94% of them singletons; the top ten hold roughly 0.63%. The sample belongs to a study of cytomegalovirus exposure and HLA in healthy donors. CDR3 length: 16 amino acids. CDR1 is SSHAT, CDR2 FNYEAQ, per germline (reference sequence). Whole-study results and caveats: Many donors carried some public TCRs, although rarity characterized most TCR sequences. Cytomegalovirus-associated TCR beta chains were listed, numbering 150 to 200. Using the classifier, cytomegalovirus status was reportedly diagnosed with high specificity and sensitivity.

This receptor was obtained from a woman between 18 and 29 years old in good health and CMV-seronegative. The sequenced sample was PBMCs. The V call is TRBV7-7, the J call TRBJ2-3; 10 nucleotides align to TRBD2. CDR3 in amino acids: CASSLSLAGATDTQYF. The CDR3 DNA reads TGTGCTAGCAGCTTGTCCCTAGCGGGGGCCACAGATACGCAGTATTTT.